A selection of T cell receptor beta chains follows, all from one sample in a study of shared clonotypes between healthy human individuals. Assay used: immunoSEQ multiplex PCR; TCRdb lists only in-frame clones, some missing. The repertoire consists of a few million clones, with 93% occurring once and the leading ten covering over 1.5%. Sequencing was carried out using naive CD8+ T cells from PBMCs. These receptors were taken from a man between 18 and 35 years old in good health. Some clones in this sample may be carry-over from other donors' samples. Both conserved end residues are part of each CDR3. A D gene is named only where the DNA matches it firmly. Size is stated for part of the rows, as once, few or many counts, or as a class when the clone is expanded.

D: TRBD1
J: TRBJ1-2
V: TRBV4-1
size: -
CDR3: CASSHPGTGLIGYYGYTF
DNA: TGCGCCAGCAGCCACCCCGGGACAGGGTTAATAGGTTACTATGGCTACACCTTC

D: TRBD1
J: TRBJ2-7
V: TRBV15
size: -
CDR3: CATSPDWSGTGGDEQYF
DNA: TGTGCCACCAGCCCTGACTGGTCAGGGACAGGGGGAGACGAGCAGTACTTC

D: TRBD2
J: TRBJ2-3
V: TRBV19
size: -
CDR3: CASRLAGADTQYF
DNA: TGTGCCAGCCGACTAGCGGGAGCTGATACGCAGTATTTT

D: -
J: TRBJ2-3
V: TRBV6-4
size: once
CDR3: CASSDSHLGDTQYF
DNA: TGTGCCAGCAGTGACTCACATCTCGGGGATACGCAGTATTTT

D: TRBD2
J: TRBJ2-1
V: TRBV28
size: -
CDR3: CASSFSSGPKVGFF
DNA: TGTGCCAGCAGTTTTTCTAGCGGTCCTAAGGTCGGGTTCTTC

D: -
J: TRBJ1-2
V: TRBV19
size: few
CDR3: CASSTSRRGYTF
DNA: TGTGCCAGTAGTACGAGCCGTCGGGGCTACACCTTC

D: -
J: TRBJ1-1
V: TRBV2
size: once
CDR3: CASSEARKAFF
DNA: TGTGCCAGCAGTGAAGCACGGAAAGCTTTCTTT

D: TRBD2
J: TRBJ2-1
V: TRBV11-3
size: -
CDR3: CASSGAAPAGGANNEQFF
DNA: TGTGCCAGCAGCGGAGCCGCCCCCGCGGGAGGCGCGAACAATGAGCAGTTCTTC

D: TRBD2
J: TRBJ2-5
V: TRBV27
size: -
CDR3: CASSLSTSGSIQETQYF
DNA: TGTGCCAGCAGTTTATCGACTAGCGGGTCAATTCAAGAGACCCAGTACTTC

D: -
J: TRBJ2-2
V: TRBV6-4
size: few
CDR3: CASSDIETGELFF
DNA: TGTGCCAGCAGTGATATCGAAACCGGGGAGCTGTTTTTT

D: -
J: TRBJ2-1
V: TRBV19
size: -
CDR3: CASSIEPLSYNEQFF
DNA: TGTGCCAGTAGTATAGAGCCATTGTCCTACAATGAGCAGTTCTTC

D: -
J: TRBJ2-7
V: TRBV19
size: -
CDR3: CASSITGLLYEQYF
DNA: TGTGCCAGTAGTATCACAGGACTTTTGTACGAGCAGTACTTC

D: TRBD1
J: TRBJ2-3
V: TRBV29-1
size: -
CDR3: CSVERQGHSTDTQYF
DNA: TGCAGCGTTGAACGACAGGGCCATAGCACAGATACGCAGTATTTT

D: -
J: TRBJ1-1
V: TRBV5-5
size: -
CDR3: CASALRGNTEAFF
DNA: TGTGCCAGCGCCCTCCGAGGGAACACTGAAGCTTTCTTT

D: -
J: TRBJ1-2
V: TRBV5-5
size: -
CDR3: CASSLKGRFPNYGYTF
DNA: TGTGCCAGCAGCTTGAAGGGCCGATTCCCTAACTATGGCTACACCTTC

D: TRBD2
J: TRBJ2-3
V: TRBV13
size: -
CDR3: CASSDRLAGASTDTQYF
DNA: TGTGCCAGCAGCGACAGACTAGCGGGAGCTAGCACAGATACGCAGTATTTT

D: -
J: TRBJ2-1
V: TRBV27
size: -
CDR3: CASRISPSSYNEQFF
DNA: TGTGCCAGCAGAATCTCTCCGAGCTCCTACAATGAGCAGTTCTTC

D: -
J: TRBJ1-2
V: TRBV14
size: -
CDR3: CASSPGGVANYGYTF
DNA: TGTGCCAGCAGCCCGGGAGGGGTGGCAAATTATGGCTACACCTTC

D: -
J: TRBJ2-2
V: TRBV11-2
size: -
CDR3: CASSPLRRESGTGELFF
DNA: TGTGCCAGCAGCCCCCTTAGGAGGGAGAGTGGCACCGGGGAGCTGTTTTTT

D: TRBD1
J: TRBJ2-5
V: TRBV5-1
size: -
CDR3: CASSQHSPDRGQETQYF
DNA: TGCGCCAGCAGCCAACATTCCCCGGACAGGGGACAAGAGACCCAGTACTTC

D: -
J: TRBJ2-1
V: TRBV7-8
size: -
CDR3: CASSLTGSYNEQFF
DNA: TGTGCCAGCAGCCTAACGGGGTCCTACAATGAGCAGTTCTTC

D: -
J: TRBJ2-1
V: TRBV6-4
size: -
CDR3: CASSEGPGDYNEQFF
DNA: TGTGCCAGCAGTGAGGGGCCAGGGGACTACAATGAGCAGTTCTTC

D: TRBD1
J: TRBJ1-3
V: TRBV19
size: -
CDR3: CASFSWTGPNTIYF
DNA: TGTGCCAGCTTCTCCTGGACAGGGCCGAACACCATATATTTT

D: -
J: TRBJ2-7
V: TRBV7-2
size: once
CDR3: CASSLVGEQGYEQYF
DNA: TGTGCCAGCAGCTTAGTTGGAGAACAGGGCTACGAGCAGTACTTC

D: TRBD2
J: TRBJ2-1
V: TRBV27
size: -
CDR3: CASSYLLGLAVYNEQFF
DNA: TGTGCCAGCAGTTATTTATTGGGACTAGCGGTATACAATGAGCAGTTCTTC